The 10 T cell receptor beta chains in this list originate from one sample, sequenced in a study of long-term antiretroviral therapy in people with HIV (dated by TCRdb to the early 2020s). Sequencing of the TRB variable region was done with the immunoSEQ hsTCRB v3.0 assay at survey level resolution. TCRdb re-hosts the immuneACCESS table, in-frame sequences only. Its copies lack some clones; in the studies checked, an unresolved V gene accounts for under half of them, and the cause for the rest is not known. A total of about 29,000 clones appear in this sample, around 80% of them only once. Approximately 8.5% of the sample goes to the ten largest clones. Sequencing used unsorted PBMCs, obtained 1.5 years before starting antiretroviral therapy. These receptor sequences come from a man aged 18 to 29 with HIV.

The genes are TRBV9 and TRBJ2-3, with unresolved D. The CDR3 sequence is 15 residues long. V was pared by 3 bases and J by 1 base, with 12 bases between. In germline, CDR1 is SGDLS, CDR2 YYNGEE. CDR3 region: CASSAIWGGTDTQYF. In DNA form, the CDR3 reads TGTGCCAGCAGCGCGATCTGGGGTGGCACAGATACGCAGTATTTT. Filled out from reference TRBV9 and TRBJ2-3, the complete variable domain reads DSGVTQTPKHLITATGQRVTLRCSPRSGDLSVYWYQQSLDQGLQFLIQYYNGEERAKGNILERFSAQQFPDLHSELNLSSLELGDSALYFCASSAIWGGTDTQYFGPGTRLTVL.

Note on this clone: Other DNA variants within this sample encode the same CDR3. The gene calls are TRBV30 and TRBJ1-3; no clear D gene. Germline-derived CDR1 and CDR2 are GTSNPN and SVGIG (reference sequence). The CDR3 has 12 amino acids. With 3 bases removed from V and 4 bases from J, the gap between germline ends came to 7 bases. The CDR3 reads CAWRGSGNTIYF. The DNA for the CDR3 is TGTGCCTGGAGAGGGAGCGGAAACACCATATATTTT.

The chain recombines TRBV9 with TRBJ1-1; 8 bases match TRBD1. The junction had 10 bases not matched to a gene; V was cut back by 4 bases and J by 5 bases. Germline-derived CDR1 and CDR2 are SGDLS and YYNGEE. The CDR3 covers 15 residues. CDR3 loop: CASSPPGQGRTEAFF. CDR3 DNA sequence: TGTGCCAGCAGCCCTCCTGGACAGGGAAGGACTGAAGCTTTCTTT. The entire variable domain, with the rest obtained from reference TRBV9 and TRBJ1-1, is as follows: DSGVTQTPKHLITATGQRVTLRCSPRSGDLSVYWYQQSLDQGLQFLIQYYNGEERAKGNILERFSAQQFPDLHSELNLSSLELGDSALYFCASSPPGQGRTEAFFGQGTRLTVV.

The gene calls are TRBV5-4 and TRBJ2-7; perhaps TRBD1 as D (5 bases). Trimming removed 5 bases at V and 3 bases at J, with 12 bases between. Germline V gives CDR1 SGHNT, CDR2 YYREEE (reference sequence). CDR3 length: 13 amino acids. In DNA form, the CDR3 reads TGTGCCAGCAGAATAAAAGACAGCTACGAGCAGTACTTC. Its protein is CASRIKDSYEQYF.

In DNA form, the CDR3 reads TGTGCCAGCAGCCTCCAGGGGGGGAGTAATGAAAAACTGTTTTTT. Protein: CASSLQGGSNEKLFF. The J gene is TRBJ1-4, the V gene TRBV4-2, with 7 bases fitting TRBD1. CDR3 length: 15 residues. The germline V gene encodes CDR1 LGHNA and CDR2 YNFKEQ. V trimming: 4 bases; J trimming: 4 bases; junction bases outside the gene matches: 6.

This chain connects TRBV18 to TRBJ2-2; D gene unclear. V gave up 1 base and J gave up 4 bases, with 10 bases separating them. The germline CDR1 and CDR2 sequences are KGHSH and LQKENI. CDR3 size: 15 residues. CDR3 bases: TGTGCCAGCTCACCACTCTCGACGAGCACCGGGGAGCTGTTTTTT. As protein: CASSPLSTSTGELFF.

The chain is built from TRBV4-1 and TRBJ1-3, with 8 bases aligning to TRBD1. Germline-derived CDR1 and CDR2 are MGHRA and YSYEKL. The CDR3 spans 21 residues. V lost 4 bases, J lost 0 bases, and 20 bases stayed unmatched. DNA of the CDR3: TGCGCCAGCAGCCCCGGGAGGTCGGGACAGGTCCAAGCTGGCTCTGGAAACACCATATATTTT. It translates to CASSPGRSGQVQAGSGNTIYF.

This clone appeared a single time. The rearrangement links TRBV15 to TRBJ2-7; the D call may be TRBD1 or TRBD2 (5 bases each). Trimming left V 3 bases short and J 0 bases short, with 15 bases between. CDR1 and CDR2 (germline): LNHNV, YYDKDF (reference sequence). This CDR3 is built from 16 residues. The DNA of the CDR3 is TGTGCCACCAGCAGGGATATGGGGGTGAGCTCCTACGAGCAGTACTTC. As protein: CATSRDMGVSSYEQYF. The full variable domain, with the rest looked up from reference TRBV15 and TRBJ2-7, is DAMVIQNPRYQVTQFGKPVTLSCSQTLNHNVMYWYQQKSSQAPKLLFHYYDKDFNNEADTPDNFQSRRPNTSFCFLDIRSPGLGDTAMYLCATSRDMGVSSYEQYFGPGTRLTVT.

This clone was observed a single time. This chain uses TRBV6-1 with TRBJ1-1, with D perhaps TRBD1 (5 bases). The CDR3 runs to 15 residues. Germline values: CDR1 MNHNS, CDR2 SASEGT. Trimming took off 3 bases at V and 4 bases at J, with 15 bases between the two ends. CDR3 sequence: CASSDLGAEGTEAFF. CDR3 in DNA: TGTGCCAGCAGTGATTTAGGGGCCGAGGGCACTGAAGCTTTCTTT.

The J gene is TRBJ2-5, the V gene TRBV18, with D possibly being TRBD1 (6 bases). Trimming took off 2 bases at V and 5 bases at J, with 15 bases between the two ends. Germline values: CDR1 KGHSH, CDR2 LQKENI. This CDR3 spans 15 amino acids. The CDR3, as DNA: TGTGCCAGCTCACCAAGGACCTCCCAGGGGGAGACCCAGTACTTC. It specifies CASSPRTSQGETQYF.